The 18 T cell receptor beta chains below all came from one sample that was sequenced in a study of CD8+ T cells in alopecia areata. In each case, RNA was isolated and then reverse transcribed into cDNA as the sequencing template. The table came from immunoSEQ multiplex PCR; TCRdb's copy has only in-frame clones and leaves some out. The repertoire includes about 140,000 clones, 50% to 60% of them detected once, and 4% to 5.5% sits in the top ten. The sample taken for sequencing was CD4+ T cells sorted from blood. The receptors originated from a human donor in good health.

The chain combines TRBV4-2 with TRBJ2-1, with 7 bases that match TRBD2. From germline, CDR1 is LGHNA and CDR2 YNFKEQ. This CDR3 has 16 amino acids. V lost 3 bases, J lost 3 bases, and 8 bases stayed unmatched. The CDR3 loop reads CASSHAGGSHYNEQFF. The CDR3 nucleotides are TGTGCCAGCAGCCACGCTGGCGGGAGCCACTACAATGAGCAGTTCTTC.

The V call is TRBV18, the J call TRBJ1-1, with D possibly being TRBD1 (5 bases). The CDR3 consists of 14 residues. Germline V gives CDR1 KGHSH, CDR2 LQKENI. The V gene lost 8 bases and the J gene lost 1 base, with 14 bases spanning the gap. DNA of the CDR3: TGTGCCAGCACACGACAGCCAGGGAACACTGAAGCTTTCTTT. It is translated as CASTRQPGNTEAFF.

The chain recombines TRBV27 with TRBJ2-7; D is possibly TRBD1 (6 bases). Germline CDR1 MNHEY, CDR2 SMNVEV (reference sequence). This CDR3 has 16 residues. With 7 bases removed from V and 0 bases from J, the gap between germline ends came to 19 bases. CDR3 protein: CASIRAVVGGSYEQYF. CDR3 in DNA: TGTGCCAGCATCCGCGCTGTGGTAGGGGGCTCCTACGAGCAGTACTTC.

The V call is TRBV29-1, the J call TRBJ2-7; 9 bases map to TRBD1. The CDR3 is 13 residues long. V was clipped by 6 bases and J by 2 bases; unmatched bases: 5. Germline CDR1 and CDR2: SQVTM and ANQGSEA. The CDR3 sequence is CSVVQGAAYEQYF. The CDR3 DNA follows: TGCAGCGTGGTACAGGGGGCGGCCTACGAGCAGTACTTC.

This clone was counted only a few times. The chain recombines TRBV28 with TRBJ2-2, with 10 bases fitting TRBD1. Germline V gene sequence: CDR1 MDHEN, CDR2 SYDVKM. The CDR3 covers 17 residues. V lost 4 bases and J lost 2; bases outside the gene matches: 7. CDR3 bases: TGTGCCAGCAGTTCGACCGGGACAGGGGTTAACACCGGGGAGCTGTTTTTT. Protein product: CASSSTGTGVNTGELFF.

The chain employs TRBV5-1 and TRBJ2-1, with a possible D match to TRBD1 (6 bases). The CDR3 spans 16 residues. Germline assignment: CDR1 SGHRS and CDR2 YFSETQ. V was cut by 6 bases and J by 3 bases, with 19 bases left in between. The CDR3 sequence: CASKPGSLQGYNEQFF. In DNA form, the CDR3 reads TGCGCCAGCAAACCCGGCTCCTTACAGGGCTACAATGAGCAGTTCTTC.

For the CDR3, the DNA is TGTGCCAGCAGCGACCCCTCCGGGGTGCAAGAGACCCAGTACTTC. Its translation: CASSDPSGVQETQYF. V and J are TRBV21-1 and TRBJ2-5; TRBD2, the D gene given by the table, was not confirmed from the DNA. TRBV21-1 is a documented pseudogene. The CDR3 is 15 residues long.

This chain uses TRBV29-1 with TRBJ1-2; TRBD1 agrees at 9 bases. Germline V gene lookup returns CDR1 SQVTM and CDR2 ANQGSEA. V shed 6 bases, J shed 1 base, and the junction held 6 bases outside the gene matches. CDR3 length equals 14 residues. The CDR3 DNA follows: TGCAGCGTCTCTGGGACAGGGTATAACTATGGCTACACCTTC. Residues: CSVSGTGYNYGYTF.

The chain combines TRBV10-2 with TRBJ2-5; 7 nucleotides line up with TRBD2. J was trimmed by 2 bases and V by 9 bases; bases with no gene match: 6. This CDR3 is built from 13 residues. The germline V gene has CDR1 WSHSY and CDR2 SAAADI. The CDR3 region has the DNA TGCGCCAGTCTCGGGAGGCAGCAAGAGACCCAGTACTTC. Protein sequence: CASLGRQQETQYF.

The rearrangement joins TRBV5-6 to TRBJ1-4, with D maybe TRBD1 (5 bases). The CDR3 contains 14 residues. The V gene's germline CDR1 is SGHDT and CDR2 YYEEEE. V shed 2 bases and J shed 11 bases, with 16 bases lying between them. CDR3: CASSFDSLGGKLFF. The CDR3 DNA reads as TGTGCCAGCAGCTTTGACAGTCTTGGCGGGAAACTGTTTTTT.

The table lists this clone with many counts. V usage is TRBV6-5 and J usage is TRBJ2-7, with 9 bases lining up with TRBD2. Per the germline V gene, CDR1 is MNHEY and CDR2 is SVGAGI. After removal of 3 bases from V and 4 bases from J, the junction contained 7 bases not matched to a gene. The CDR3 sequence is 15 residues long. The CDR3 here is CASSYRREGLYEQYF. DNA for the CDR3: TGTGCCAGCAGTTATAGGCGGGAGGGCCTATACGAGCAGTACTTC.

The chain is built from TRBV25-1 and TRBJ1-2; D gene ambiguous. V was cut by 3 bases and J by 8 bases, with 10 bases left in between. This CDR3 is 12 amino acids long. The germline CDR1 and CDR2 sequences are MGHDK and SYGVNS. In DNA, the CDR3 is TGTGCCAGCAGTGACTGGGGTCGGGGCTACACCTTC. Its protein product is CASSDWGRGYTF.

This clone was picked up a small number of times. The genes are TRBV6-1 and TRBJ2-7; D is unresolved. Trimming cost V 4 bases and J 5 bases, with 15 bases left between them. Germline CDR1 MNHNS, CDR2 SASEGT. This CDR3 region has 14 residues. Here the CDR3 reads CASSVSIPPDEQYF. In DNA, the CDR3 is TGTGCCAGCAGTGTTAGCATACCCCCCGACGAGCAGTACTTC.

This sequence joins TRBV5-6 and TRBJ1-5; TRBD1 is a possible D gene (6 bases). V lost 5 bases to trimming and J lost 6 bases, with 12 bases between them. The CDR3 runs 13 residues. Germline CDR1 is SGHDT and CDR2 is YYEEEE. CDR3 region: CASSRVGGQPQHF. CDR3 DNA sequence: TGTGCCAGCAGTAGAGTAGGGGGTCAGCCCCAGCATTTT.

This rearrangement joins TRBV11-2 to TRBJ2-5; D remains unclear. V gave up 2 bases and J gave up 4 bases, with 14 bases separating them. Germline V gives CDR1 SGHAT, CDR2 FQNNGV. The CDR3 length is 15 residues. CDR3 bases: TGTGCCAGCAGCTTACGGCTAGGGTGGATAGAGACCCAGTACTTC. This encodes CASSLRLGWIETQYF.

The V call is TRBV29-1, the J call TRBJ1-1, with 8 bases fitting TRBD1. The germline gives CDR1 SQVTM, CDR2 ANQGSEA. Losses at the gene ends were 5 bases for V and 3 bases for J; bases not matched to a gene: 8. CDR3 size: 14 residues. The CDR3 is CSVRGRGRDTEAFF. The CDR3 DNA reads as TGCAGCGTTAGGGGCAGGGGGCGGGACACTGAAGCTTTCTTT. Full variable domain (missing parts from reference TRBV29-1 and TRBJ1-1): SAVISQKPSRDICQRGTSLTIQCQVDSQVTMMFWYRQQPGQSLTLIATANQGSEATYESGFVIDKFPISRPNLTFSTLTVSNMSPEDSSIYLCSVRGRGRDTEAFFGQGTRLTVV.

The chain carries TRBV30 and TRBJ1-2, with D hard to call. Germline V CDR1 and CDR2: GTSNPN, SVGIG (reference sequence). CDR3 size: 14 residues. V was shortened by 4 bases and J by 1 base, with 13 bases between the two germline ends. CDR3 sequence (DNA): TGTGCCTGGACAAATCCTCTCCGTAACTATGGCTACACCTTC. Encoded protein: CAWTNPLRNYGYTF.

This clone turned up a few times. The chain recombines TRBV10-3 with TRBJ2-1; 13 positions match TRBD2. V trimming: 7 bases; J trimming: 8 bases; junction bases outside the gene matches: 8. The CDR3 length is 15 residues. Germline CDR1 is ENHRY and CDR2 is SYGVKD. Here the CDR3 DNA reads TGTGCCATCAAGACCGGGACTAGCGGGAACGATGAGCAGTTCTTC. Translating it yields CAIKTGTSGNDEQFF.